These 29 T cell receptor beta chains came from one sample sequenced in a study of blood T cell repertoires in COVID-19. The repertoire was sequenced with immunoSEQ multiplex PCR; TCRdb's copy has only in-frame clones and lacks some. Of about 130,000 clones listed, around 90% are singletons. The source material was peripheral blood. These receptors were collected from a man in his fifties with COVID-19, enrolled during active disease.

This clone was seen a single time. The chain joins TRBV11-2 to TRBJ2-5; TRBD1 matches 8 bases. CDR1 and CDR2 from the germline V gene are SGHAT and FQNNGV. Losses at the gene ends were 8 bases for V and 5 bases for J; bases not matched to a gene: 13. This CDR3 comprises 15 residues. The CDR3 DNA reads TGTGCCAGCGGGAGCAGGGGGCGCGTCCGGGAGACCCAGTACTTC. It specifies CASGSRGRVRETQYF.

CDR3 coding DNA: TGTGCCTGGAGTGTAACAGGGGGAGGAAACACCATATATTTT. This codes for CAWSVTGGGNTIYF. This chain uses TRBV30 with TRBJ1-3, with TRBD1 identical over 8 bases. The CDR3 consists of 14 residues. Germline-derived CDR1 and CDR2 are GTSNPN and SVGIG (reference sequence). V dropped 0 bases and J dropped 4; count of bases not matched to a gene: 2. The full variable domain, its missing parts supplied by reference TRBV30 and TRBJ1-3, is SQTIHQWPATLVQPVGSPLSLECTVEGTSNPNLYWYRQAAGRGLQLLFYSVGIGQISSEVPQNLSASRPQDRQFILSSKKLLLSDSGFYLCAWSVTGGGNTIYFGEGSWLTVV.

The table lists this clone with a count of one. CDR3 in DNA: TGTGCCAGCAGCTTAGGTCAGAGCGTTGAAAAACTGTTTTTT. Its translation: CASSLGQSVEKLFF. This chain joins TRBV11-2 and TRBJ1-4; D is ambiguous. The CDR3 spans 14 residues. V shed 1 base and J shed 7 bases, with 10 bases lying between them. The V gene's germline CDR1 is SGHAT and CDR2 FQNNGV.

This chain joins TRBV19 and TRBJ1-2, with D unclear. Per the germline V gene, CDR1 is LNHDA and CDR2 is SQIVND (reference sequence). The CDR3 covers 14 residues. Trimming removed 7 bases from V and 4 bases from J, with 16 bases in between. CDR3 region: CASNRGQSSYGYTF. The CDR3 DNA reads TGTGCCAGTAATCGCGGCCAAAGTTCCTATGGCTACACCTTC. The whole variable domain, remainder taken from reference TRBV19 and TRBJ1-2, is DGGITQSPKYLFRKEGQNVTLSCEQNLNHDAMYWYRQDPGQGLRLIYYSQIVNDFQKGDIAEGYSVSREKKESFPLTVTSAQKNPTAFYLCASNRGQSSYGYTFGSGTRLTVV.

The chain combines TRBV19 with TRBJ2-7, with 7 bases fitting TRBD1. This CDR3 is built from 15 residues. CDR1 is LNHDA and CDR2 is SQIVND in the germline V gene (reference sequence). V shed 2 bases, J shed 4 bases, and the junction held 8 bases outside the gene matches. CDR3 sequence: CASSISGQVMYEQYF. CDR3 nucleotide sequence: TGTGCCAGTAGTATAAGTGGACAGGTTATGTACGAGCAGTACTTC.

The genes are TRBV11-2 and TRBJ2-7; TRBD2 agrees at 16 bases. In germline, CDR1 is SGHAT, CDR2 FQNNGV. The CDR3 has 15 amino acids. V lost 5 bases and J lost 6; bases outside the gene matches: 4. The CDR3 protein is CASSGGTSGRAEQYF. In DNA form, the CDR3 reads TGTGCCAGCAGCGGAGGGACTAGCGGGAGGGCCGAGCAGTACTTC. The full variable domain, its missing parts supplied by reference TRBV11-2 and TRBJ2-7, is EAGVAQSPRYKIIEKRQSVAFWCNPISGHATLYWYQQILGQGPKLLIQFQNNGVVDDSQLPKDRFSAERLKGVDSTLKIQPAKLEDSAVYLCASSGGTSGRAEQYFGPGTRLTVT.

The gene calls are TRBV4-2 and TRBJ2-7; D is ambiguous. This CDR3 has 14 amino acids. Trimming took 4 bases from V and 0 from J, leaving 10 bases between them. Per germline, CDR1 LGHNA and CDR2 YNFKEQ. The CDR3 DNA follows: TGTGCCAGCAGCCGATCTATGAACTCCTACGAGCAGTACTTC. It yields the protein CASSRSMNSYEQYF.

The table lists this clone with a few counts. V and J are TRBV27 and TRBJ2-2; D might be TRBD1 (6 bases). V lost 5 bases and J 5 bases, leaving 12 bases between the germline ends. Germline CDR1 reads MNHEY; CDR2 reads SMNVEV (reference sequence). The CDR3 has 14 residues. CDR3 sequence: CASSVTQGTGELFF. In DNA form, the CDR3 reads TGTGCCAGCAGTGTAACACAGGGAACCGGGGAGCTGTTTTTT.

The V and J genes are TRBV28 and TRBJ1-2; D might be TRBD1 (6 bases). Germline CDR1 MDHEN, CDR2 SYDVKM. The CDR3 is 13 residues long. Trimming removed 3 bases at V and 5 bases at J, with 10 bases between. In nucleotides, the CDR3 is TGTGCCAGCAGTTTCAGGGGTGGATATGGCTACACCTTC. Translated: CASSFRGGYGYTF.

This chain uses TRBV7-2 with TRBJ1-4; TRBD1 aligns across 8 bases. Germline-derived CDR1 and CDR2 are SGHTA and FQGNSA. After removal of 6 bases from V and 5 bases from J, the junction contained 2 bases not matched to a gene. This CDR3 has 13 residues. The CDR3 DNA sequence: TGTGCCAGCAGGGGACAGGCGAATGAAAAACTGTTTTTT. Its translation: CASRGQANEKLFF.

The V call is TRBV12-3 or TRBV12-4, the J call TRBJ1-1, with D uncertain. This CDR3 is built from 13 residues. Trimming stripped 3 bases from V and 1 base from J, with 6 bases between. The CDR3, as DNA: TGTGCCAGCAGTTTTCGGAGGAACACTGAAGCTTTCTTT. Its translation is CASSFRRNTEAFF.

The rearrangement links TRBV19 to TRBJ1-3, with unresolved D. CDR1 and CDR2 (germline): LNHDA, SQIVND (reference sequence). The CDR3 contains 14 residues. The V and J ends lost 1 base and 0 bases respectively, with 4 bases between them. In nucleotides, the CDR3 is TGTGCCAGTAGTATAGCCATCTCTGGAAACACCATATATTTT. This codes for CASSIAISGNTIYF.

CDR3 nucleotide sequence: TGTGCCAGCAGTTCTACAGGGGGCGGTTTGCGCGAAAAACTGTTTTTT. Amino acids: CASSSTGGGLREKLFF. The chain joins TRBV6-5 to TRBJ1-4; 9 bases match TRBD1. Trimming removed 4 bases from V and 8 bases from J; junction bases left unmatched: 11. The CDR3 loop spans 16 amino acids. CDR1 and CDR2 from the germline V gene are MNHEY and SVGAGI.

The V call is TRBV6-2 or TRBV6-3, the J call TRBJ2-7; the D is unclear. Germline V gives CDR1 MNHEY, CDR2 SVGEGT. Trimming took 2 bases from V and 3 from J, leaving 20 bases between them. There are 17 residues in the CDR3. The CDR3 sequence: CASSYPPRHNRGYEQYF. The CDR3 DNA is TGTGCCAGCAGTTACCCCCCGCGGCACAACCGCGGCTACGAGCAGTACTTC.

This clone was found a few times. The V gene is TRBV3-1 (or the pseudogene TRBV3-2), the J gene TRBJ1-1, with TRBD1 matching 11 bases. Trimming took 5 bases from V and 3 from J; bases not matched to a gene: 2. The CDR3 sequence is 14 residues long. Germline V gene sequence: CDR1 LGHDT, CDR2 YNNKEL (reference sequence). The CDR3 coding sequence is TGTGCCAGCAGCTGGGGACAGGGGGACACTGAAGCTTTCTTT. Its protein is CASSWGQGDTEAFF.

The chain employs TRBV10-1 and TRBJ1-6, with D perhaps matching TRBD1 (6 bases). This CDR3 is built from 16 residues. CDR1 is WNHNN, CDR2 SYGVQD, per germline (reference sequence). The ends were cut back, 3 bases at V and 5 bases at J, with 14 bases in the middle. CDR3 nucleotides: TGCGCCAGCAGTGACCTCGGGACACGACATAATTCACCCCTCCACTTT. It yields the protein CASSDLGTRHNSPLHF.

The chain uses TRBV6-1 and TRBJ1-1, with D uncertain. Germline V gene data show CDR1 as MNHNS and CDR2 as SASEGT. CDR3 size: 13 residues. Trimming left V 2 bases short and J 1 base short, with 5 bases between. DNA of the CDR3: TGTGCCAGCAGTGAAAGCGGGAACACTGAAGCTTTCTTT. It translates to CASSESGNTEAFF.

V gene TRBV19 combines with J gene TRBJ2-5, with a tentative D call TRBD2 (6 bases). CDR1 is LNHDA and CDR2 is SQIVND in the germline V gene (reference sequence). Trimming removed 6 bases from V and 0 bases from J, with 14 bases in between. There are 15 residues in the CDR3. The CDR3 loop is CASRSGGSYQETQYF. CDR3 in DNA: TGTGCCAGTAGGTCTGGAGGGTCGTACCAAGAGACCCAGTACTTC.

The chain joins TRBV2 to TRBJ1-6, with D possibly matching TRBD1 (6 bases). This CDR3 has 17 residues. Germline V gene lookup returns CDR1 SNHLY and CDR2 FYNNEI. Trimming stripped 6 bases from V and 2 bases from J, with 17 bases between. CDR3 loop: CASRTGGQGTYNSPLHF. For the CDR3, the DNA is TGTGCCAGCAGGACGGGGGGGCAGGGGACCTATAATTCACCCCTCCACTTT. The full variable domain, its missing parts supplied by reference TRBV2 and TRBJ1-6, is EPEVTQTPSHQVTQMGQEVILRCVPISNHLYFYWYRQILGQKVEFLVSFYNNEISEKSEIFDDQFSVERPDGSNFTLKIRSTKLEDSAMYFCASRTGGQGTYNSPLHFGNGTRLTVT.

This chain links TRBV7-2 with TRBJ2-5; TRBD2 matches 7 bases. The CDR3 loop spans 14 amino acids. V dropped 1 base and J dropped 5; count of bases not matched to a gene: 4. Germline CDR1 and CDR2: SGHTA and FQGNSA. CDR3 sequence (DNA): TGTGCCAGCAGCTTAGTCTGGGAGGGGGAGACCCAGTACTTC. Amino acid sequence: CASSLVWEGETQYF.

The V call is TRBV20-1, the J call TRBJ2-3; D not certain. Germline V gene sequence: CDR1 DFQATT, CDR2 SNEGSKA (reference sequence). The ends were cut back, 5 bases at V and 6 bases at J, with 9 bases in the middle. The CDR3 is 11 residues long. This CDR3 reads CSALLLDTQYF. CDR3 bases: TGCAGTGCTCTACTTCTTGATACGCAGTATTTT.

The sample holds one count of this clone. V is TRBV4-1 and J is TRBJ1-4; D possibly corresponds to TRBD1 (5 bases). The germline gives CDR1 MGHRA, CDR2 YSYEKL. The CDR3 consists of 14 residues. The V gene lost 5 bases and the J gene lost 5 bases, with 12 bases spanning the gap. CDR3 sequence (DNA): TGCGCCAGCAGCGCTGGCAGGGTGAATGAAAAACTGTTTTTT. Its translation is CASSAGRVNEKLFF.

J is TRBJ2-1 and V is TRBV20-1; D is uncertain. From germline, CDR1 is DFQATT and CDR2 SNEGSKA (reference sequence). Trimming pared 4 bases from V and 7 bases from J, leaving 8 bases between. CDR3 length equals 11 residues. The CDR3: CSAMPENEQFF. CDR3 nucleotides: TGCAGTGCTATGCCGGAGAATGAGCAGTTCTTC.

V gene TRBV2 combines with J gene TRBJ2-1; 11 bases match TRBD2. J lost 7 bases, V lost 6 bases, and 5 bases had no gene match. CDR3 size: 14 residues. CDR1 SNHLY and CDR2 FYNNEI come from the germline V gene. In DNA form, the CDR3 reads TGTGCCAGCAGGCCGACTAGCGGGAAAAATGAGCAGTTCTTC. This sequence encodes CASRPTSGKNEQFF.

V usage is TRBV2 and J usage is TRBJ2-5; 10 bases map to TRBD1. With V trimmed by 6 bases and J by 5 bases, 6 bases remained unmatched. The CDR3 extends over 14 amino acids. The germline V gene has CDR1 SNHLY and CDR2 FYNNEI. The CDR3 bases are TGTGCCAGCAGAGGACAGGGGGAGGTGGAGACCCAGTACTTC. It codes for CASRGQGEVETQYF. The full variable domain, in which reference TRBV2 and TRBJ2-5 provide the parts outside the CDR3, is EPEVTQTPSHQVTQMGQEVILRCVPISNHLYFYWYRQILGQKVEFLVSFYNNEISEKSEIFDDQFSVERPDGSNFTLKIRSTKLEDSAMYFCASRGQGEVETQYFGPGTRLLVL.

This chain connects TRBV5-1 to TRBJ2-5; 11 nucleotides align to TRBD1. Germline V gene lookup returns CDR1 SGHRS and CDR2 YFSETQ. Germline trimming cut 6 bases from V and 1 base from J; bases unmatched to any gene: 5. The CDR3 extends over 15 amino acids. The CDR3 is CASMGQGGGQETQYF. CDR3 sequence (DNA): TGCGCCAGCATGGGACAGGGGGGCGGCCAAGAGACCCAGTACTTC.

The chain recombines TRBV4-1 with TRBJ2-1; 10 bases line up with TRBD2. The V and J ends lost 4 bases and 9 bases, in that order; junction bases with no gene match: 3. CDR3 length: 13 amino acids. Germline CDR1 MGHRA, CDR2 YSYEKL. CDR3 nucleotide sequence: TGCGCCAGCAGCCTAGCGGGAGGAGCTGAGCAGTTCTTC. This codes for CASSLAGGAEQFF.

This clone was observed a handful of times. The chain is built from TRBV6-5 and TRBJ2-2; perhaps TRBD1 as D (6 bases). CDR3 length equals 15 residues. The germline CDR1 and CDR2 sequences are MNHEY and SVGAGI. The V end lost 2 bases, the J end lost 7 bases, and 14 bases lay between the germline ends. The CDR3 sequence is CASSYGGLKGGELFF. CDR3 coding DNA: TGTGCCAGCAGTTACGGGGGCCTCAAGGGCGGGGAGCTGTTTTTT.

To note about this clone: Other DNA sequences in this sample translate to the same CDR3. The chain recombines TRBV10-2 with TRBJ1-3, with TRBD1 matching 8 bases. Germline V gives CDR1 WSHSY, CDR2 SAAADI. Trimming removed 10 bases from V and 4 bases from J; junction bases left unmatched: 9. The CDR3 totals 14 residues. CDR3 coding DNA: TGCGCCACTACAAAGACAGGGGACGGAAACACCATATATTTT. This codes for CATTKTGDGNTIYF.